The 17 T cell receptor beta chains listed next were all sequenced from one sample in a study of OX40 agonist ivuxolimab in advanced cancers. Repertoires were generated with immunoSEQ multiplex PCR, while TCRdb's copy carries only in-frame clones and drops some. The profile shows 49,000 or so clones, roughly 90% of them singletons. Source: CD4+ or CD8+ T cells sorted from blood, taken in a trial of the OX40 agonist ivuxolimab. These receptors all come from an adult with an advanced solid tumor such as melanoma, head and neck, liver or kidney cancer.

By sample fraction, this clone is medium-sized. The chain links TRBV19 to TRBJ2-3, with 10 bases identical to TRBD2. Germline CDR1 LNHDA, CDR2 SQIVND (reference sequence). The CDR3 is 15 residues long. V lost 3 bases, J lost 6 bases, and 6 bases stayed unmatched. The chain's CDR3 is CASSMSSGSFDTQYF. Here the CDR3 DNA reads TGTGCCAGTAGTATGTCTAGCGGGAGTTTTGATACGCAGTATTTT.

The chain has TRBV9 and TRBJ2-7; unclear D gene. Germline V gene data show CDR1 as SGDLS and CDR2 as YYNGEE. The CDR3 loop spans 12 amino acids. Trimming pared 0 bases from V and 4 bases from J, leaving 5 bases between. The DNA for the CDR3 is TGTGCCAGCAGCGTAGGCGGATACGAGCAGTACTTC. As protein: CASSVGGYEQYF.

The chain recombines TRBV19 with TRBJ2-7; D ambiguous. Trimming cost V 5 bases and J 7 bases, with 15 bases left between them. The CDR3 covers 13 residues. Germline CDR1 reads LNHDA; CDR2 reads SQIVND (reference sequence). The CDR3 sequence: CASSPDGSLEQYF. CDR3 in DNA: TGTGCCAGTAGTCCGGACGGTTCCCTAGAGCAGTACTTC. The entire variable domain, with the rest obtained from reference TRBV19 and TRBJ2-7, is as follows: DGGITQSPKYLFRKEGQNVTLSCEQNLNHDAMYWYRQDPGQGLRLIYYSQIVNDFQKGDIAEGYSVSREKKESFPLTVTSAQKNPTAFYLCASSPDGSLEQYFGPGTRLTVT.

The V gene is TRBV9, the J gene TRBJ2-7; perhaps TRBD1 as D (6 bases). Trimming stripped 0 bases from V and 5 bases from J, with 12 bases between. Per the germline V gene, CDR1 is SGDLS and CDR2 is YYNGEE. This CDR3 spans 14 amino acids. The CDR3 nucleotides are TGTGCCAGCAGCGTAGCAAGGGGGTTCAACGAGCAGTACTTC. Its protein product is CASSVARGFNEQYF.

The gene calls are TRBV5-4 and TRBJ1-1; the match to TRBD1 covers 7 bases. The CDR3 sequence is 14 residues long. Germline trimming cut 4 bases from V and 1 base from J; bases unmatched to any gene: 4. Germline values: CDR1 SGHNT, CDR2 YYREEE (reference sequence). CDR3 sequence (DNA): TGTGCCAGCAGCCTCGGGACAGAGAACACTGAAGCTTTCTTT. Protein: CASSLGTENTEAFF.

V and J are TRBV7-8 and TRBJ1-1; tentatively, D is TRBD1 (5 bases). This CDR3 has 16 amino acids. The V and J ends lost 4 bases and 0 bases respectively, with 15 bases between them. Germline values: CDR1 SGHVS, CDR2 FQNEAQ. The DNA of the CDR3 is TGTGCCAGCAGCTCGGGGGGACGGTTCATGAACACTGAAGCTTTCTTT. Its protein is CASSSGGRFMNTEAFF.

The CDR3 nucleotides are TGTGCCAGCAGCTTAGCGTTCGGCCACCAATCGAGCTTAGAGCAGTTCTTC. It encodes CASSLAFGHQSSLEQFF. The chain has TRBV7-9 and TRBJ2-1; no clear D. The CDR3 extends over 17 amino acids. The germline CDR1 and CDR2 sequences are SEHNR and FQNEAQ (reference sequence). V was cut by 0 bases and J by 10 bases, with 22 bases left in between.

In its sample, this clone was seen once. The rearrangement uses TRBV7-9 and TRBJ1-3; D is possibly TRBD1 (5 bases). The CDR3 is made up of 15 amino acids. From germline, CDR1 is SEHNR and CDR2 FQNEAQ (reference sequence). V lost 3 bases to trimming and J lost 0 bases, with 9 bases between them. This chain's CDR3 is CASSLTAISGNTIYF. The CDR3 DNA sequence: TGTGCCAGCAGCTTGACAGCGATCTCTGGAAACACCATATATTTT.

The chain links TRBV19 to TRBJ1-2; unclear D gene. This CDR3 has 16 residues. V shed 3 bases and J shed 6 bases, with 20 bases lying between them. Looked up from germline, CDR1 is LNHDA and CDR2 is SQIVND (reference sequence). Here the CDR3 DNA reads TGTGCCAGTAGTATGCTTCCTCGGCGGGAGGACGATGGCTACACCTTC. As protein: CASSMLPRREDDGYTF.

The J gene is TRBJ2-5, the V gene TRBV2; D not resolved. V lost 2 bases and J lost 3, with 7 bases in between. Germline V gene lookup returns CDR1 SNHLY and CDR2 FYNNEI. The CDR3 consists of 13 residues. This CDR3 reads CASSEYLKETQYF. As DNA, the CDR3 is TGTGCCAGCAGTGAATACCTCAAAGAGACCCAGTACTTC.

This clone was seen once. This sequence joins TRBV7-3 and TRBJ2-1; 7 nucleotides align to TRBD2. The CDR3 loop spans 14 amino acids. CDR1 and CDR2 (germline): SGHTA, FQGTGA. Trimming removed 2 bases from V and 6 bases from J; junction bases left unmatched: 4. In nucleotides, the CDR3 is TGTGCCAGCAGCTTAGAACTAGCGCGCAATGAGCAGTTCTTC. It is translated as CASSLELARNEQFF.

The gene calls are TRBV28 and TRBJ1-5, with D perhaps TRBD1 (5 bases). This CDR3 region has 16 residues. Trimming took 6 bases from V and 7 from J, leaving 22 bases between them. Germline CDR1 is MDHEN and CDR2 is SYDVKM. CDR3 region: CASSSRGEGAGQPQHF. In nucleotides, the CDR3 is TGTGCCAGCAGCTCCCGAGGGGAAGGGGCAGGCCAGCCCCAGCATTTT.

This chain uses TRBV27 with TRBJ1-1; D possibly corresponds to TRBD1 (5 bases). V was clipped by 2 bases and J by 11 bases, with 15 bases between them. CDR1 and CDR2 (germline): MNHEY, SMNVEV (reference sequence). The CDR3 loop spans 13 amino acids. The CDR3 region has the DNA TGTGCCAGCAGTTTAGTGGCAGGGACGCTTGCTTTCTTT. It specifies CASSLVAGTLAFF.

This rearrangement joins TRBV9 to TRBJ2-2; D uncertain. Deletions cut 3 bases from V and 3 bases from J, with 15 bases between. Germline V lookup: CDR1 SGDLS, CDR2 YYNGEE. The CDR3 consists of 16 residues. CDR3 region: CASSGRQVIDTGELFF. For the CDR3, the DNA is TGTGCCAGCAGCGGGCGACAAGTGATAGACACCGGGGAGCTGTTTTTT.

The chain links TRBV5-1 to TRBJ2-3; unclear D gene. The V gene's germline CDR1 is SGHRS and CDR2 YFSETQ. This CDR3 comprises 12 residues. Trimming removed 0 bases from V and 4 bases from J, with 3 bases in between. The CDR3 spells CASSLGADTQYF. The CDR3 DNA follows: TGCGCCAGCAGCTTGGGGGCAGATACGCAGTATTTT.

This clone has more than one count but fewer than ten. This rearrangement joins TRBV9 to TRBJ1-1; possible D gene TRBD1, 6 bases. Germline V gives CDR1 SGDLS, CDR2 YYNGEE. CDR3 length: 16 residues. The V end lost 3 bases, the J end lost 4 bases, and 19 bases lay between the germline ends. The CDR3 nucleotides are TGTGCCAGCAGCGCAGGATGGGGGCATTCTAGCACTGAAGCTTTCTTT. Translated, it gives CASSAGWGHSSTEAFF.

This clone showed up just once. The rearrangement joins TRBV27 to TRBJ1-5; D is unclear. V lost 3 bases, J lost 6 bases, and 12 bases lay in between. CDR1 and CDR2 (germline): MNHEY, SMNVEV (reference sequence). The CDR3 is 14 residues long. The CDR3 DNA follows: TGTGCCAGCAGTTTGGTGGCAGAGTTTCAGCCCCAGCATTTT. Its protein product is CASSLVAEFQPQHF.